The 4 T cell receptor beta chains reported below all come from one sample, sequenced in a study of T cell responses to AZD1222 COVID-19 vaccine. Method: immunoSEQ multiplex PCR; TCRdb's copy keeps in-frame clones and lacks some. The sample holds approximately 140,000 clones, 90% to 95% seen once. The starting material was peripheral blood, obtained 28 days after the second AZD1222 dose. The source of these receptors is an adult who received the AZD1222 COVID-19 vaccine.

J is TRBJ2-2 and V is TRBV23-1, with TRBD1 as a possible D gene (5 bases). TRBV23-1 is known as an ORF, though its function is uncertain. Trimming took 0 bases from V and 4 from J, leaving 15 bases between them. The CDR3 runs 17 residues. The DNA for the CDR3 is TGCGCCAGCAGTCAATCTATTGTGGGGCGAGGCACCGGGGAGCTGTTTTTT. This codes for CASSQSIVGRGTGELFF.

The CDR3 DNA follows: TGTGCCATCACCGAGGGGGCTGAAGCTTTCTTT. Its translation is CAITEGAEAFF. This chain joins TRBV10-3 and TRBJ1-1; D may be TRBD1 (6 bases). Germline CDR1 is ENHRY and CDR2 is SYGVKD. CDR3 size: 11 residues. Trimming removed 7 bases at V and 6 bases at J, with 9 bases between.

The CDR3 sequence: CASSVGTIWEQYF. CDR3 nucleotide sequence: TGCGCCAGCAGCGTGGGGACAATTTGGGAGCAGTACTTC. This chain joins TRBV5-1 and TRBJ2-7, with a possible D match to TRBD1 (6 bases). The CDR3 contains 13 residues. Germline loops: CDR1 SGHRS, CDR2 YFSETQ. Trimming shortened V by 4 bases and J by 7 bases, and 15 bases separated the two germline ends.

The CDR3 sequence: CATSDSTGVSYEQYF. CDR3 sequence (DNA): TGTGCCACCAGTGATTCGACAGGGGTCTCCTACGAGCAGTACTTC. V is TRBV24-1 and J is TRBJ2-7; 8 nucleotides align to TRBD1. Germline CDR1 and CDR2: KGHDR and SFDVKD. The CDR3 is 15 residues long. V shed 2 bases and J 0 bases; nucleotides not matched to a gene: 2.